This TCR beta chain was sequenced for a study of blood T cell repertoires in COVID-19 (dated by TCRdb to the early 2020s). Notes on the research overall: Collaborator samples came from the United States, Italy and Spain and covered acute and convalescent phases of COVID-19. The prospective study material was composed of cDNA or gDNA derived from T cells, B-cell-depleted T cells, or PBMCs. The dataset comprised deeply sampled blood TCRbeta repertoires from subjects exposed to, actively infected with, or recovered from COVID-19. A freely available public database, intended as a resource for researchers studying the immune response to SARS-CoV-2, is where the repertoires were released. The samples were drawn from two sources: the first 160 participants of the ongoing ImmuneRACE study, and some 1,300 subjects contributed by 6 global collaborators. Nearly every sample came with metadata listing a de-identified subject ID, COVID-19 status, age in years and sex. Where available, HLA class I and class II types were taken from metadata supplied by the sample provider and were not determined by assay-based typing.

Concerning this clone itself: What this receptor recognizes is not known. No base quality values were provided; no much bigger clone lies one nucleotide off.

The full study reports these points: Clinical and demographic metadata were provided uncurated, with the amount varying by source and participant.

The collaborating institutions used their own protocols to collect whole blood in K2EDTA tubes. For TCRbeta analysis, collaborators shipped samples as frozen whole blood, isolated PBMCs, or DNA extracted from either of those sample types. The CDR3 covers 14 residues, taking in both the cysteine and the phenylalanine. Just the 42-base CDR3 DNA is kept, in frame starting at base 1. CDR1 and CDR2 are drawn from the germline V gene: SNHLY, FYNNEI. Compared with germline, V lacks 8 bases and J lacks 0 bases; bases without a gene match: 5. TCRbeta CDR3 regions were amplified from genomic DNA using the immunoSEQ Assay, a bias-controlled multiplex PCR. The authors' analysis ran thus. Within the assay, amplification of reference gene primers was used to estimate how many nucleated cells each sample contained. To quantify the absolute abundance of each unique TCRbeta CDR3 rearrangement, sequence reads were collapsed and filtered. For each sample, productive Simpson clonality was calculated as the square root of Simpson's diversity index across productive rearrangements. Here the immuneACCESS table is served through TCRdb, limited to in-frame sequences with V and J called. Missing clones are a known gap in these copies; in checked studies unresolved V genes cover under half, and the rest lacks a known reason. V, J and clone size were drawn from that table, and D and trimming were deduced from the DNA. In this sample the table shows about 200,000 clones, 60% to 85% of which occur a single time. In total, the top ten clones hold around 5.4% of the sample.

The clonotype originates from a woman in her 70s with acute or convalescent COVID-19. Input material: peripheral blood. The chain is encoded by TRBV2 joined to TRBJ1-1; 8 middle bases align to TRBD1. For the CDR3, the sequence is CASLGDRLNTEAFF. The nucleotide sequence reads TGTGCCAGCCTCGGGGACAGGTTGAACACTGAAGCTTTCTTT.